A single sample gave rise to the 22 T cell receptor beta chains below, sequenced in a study of T cells in localized non-small cell lung cancer. The protocol was immunoSEQ multiplex PCR, while the TCRdb copy is restricted to in-frame clones and leaves out a portion. The sample records around 2,800 clones, about a quarter being singletons. Specimen: lung tumor tissue, collected before any cancer treatment. Receptors were obtained from a female donor at least 60 years old with stage I lung adenocarcinoma.

Only a few counts were recorded for this clone. The chain has TRBV6-8 and TRBJ2-1; 7 bases align to TRBD1. Losses at the gene ends were 6 bases for V and 9 bases for J; bases not matched to a gene: 11. The CDR3 runs to 14 residues. Looked up from germline, CDR1 is MNHGY and CDR2 is SAAAGT. In nucleotides, the CDR3 is TGTGCCAGCAGCCGGTGGACAGGTGGCTCTGAGCAGTTCTTC. Translated, it gives CASSRWTGGSEQFF.

Only a few counts were recorded for this clone. CDR3 sequence (DNA): TGTGCCAGCAGCAAAGGACTAGCGGGGGTTTACGAGCAGTACTTC. Encoded protein: CASSKGLAGVYEQYF. This chain links TRBV14 with TRBJ2-7, with 13 bases matching TRBD2. Looked up from germline, CDR1 is SGHDN and CDR2 is FVKESK. This CDR3 spans 15 amino acids. The ends lost 5 bases at V and 4 bases at J; junction bases unmatched: 5. The entire variable domain, with the rest obtained from reference TRBV14 and TRBJ2-7, is as follows: EAGVTQFPSHSVIEKGQTVTLRCDPISGHDNLYWYRRVMGKEIKFLLHFVKESKQDESGMPNNRFLAERTGGTYSTLKVQPAELEDSGVYFCASSKGLAGVYEQYFGPGTRLTVT.

This clone was seen a handful of times. V usage is TRBV15 and J usage is TRBJ2-6; D gene unclear. The CDR3 loop spans 16 amino acids. Germline-derived CDR1 and CDR2 are LNHNV and YYDKDF (reference sequence). Trimming stripped 0 bases from V and 3 bases from J, with 9 bases between. The CDR3 spells CATSREISLGANVLTF. In nucleotides, the CDR3 is TGTGCCACCAGCAGAGAAATCTCGCTTGGGGCCAACGTCCTGACTTTC. Looking up the rest from reference TRBV15 and TRBJ2-6 gives the full variable domain: DAMVIQNPRYQVTQFGKPVTLSCSQTLNHNVMYWYQQKSSQAPKLLFHYYDKDFNNEADTPDNFQSRRPNTSFCFLDIRSPGLGDTAMYLCATSREISLGANVLTFGAGSRLTVL.

The J gene is TRBJ2-5, the V gene TRBV19, with a possible D match to TRBD1 (5 bases). The V end lost 8 bases, the J end lost 5 bases, and 15 bases lay between the germline ends. CDR3 length equals 13 residues. Germline loops: CDR1 LNHDA, CDR2 SQIVND (reference sequence). The chain's CDR3 is CASPRSGRETQYF. The CDR3 nucleotides are TGTGCCAGTCCGAGGTCAGGGCGGGAGACCCAGTACTTC.

The chain carries TRBV11-3 and TRBJ1-1, with a weak D call TRBD1 (5 bases). V was pared by 3 bases and J by 1 base, with 12 bases between. Germline CDR1 SGHNT, CDR2 YENEEA. The CDR3 is made up of 15 amino acids. As DNA, the CDR3 is TGTGCCAGCAGCTTGGAACCAGGGCCGAACACTGAAGCTTTCTTT. Amino acid sequence: CASSLEPGPNTEAFF.

The table lists this clone with a few counts. The rearrangement links TRBV6-8 to TRBJ2-1, with D possibly matching TRBD2 (5 bases). Deletions cut 6 bases from V and 1 base from J, with 16 bases between. The germline gives CDR1 MNHGY, CDR2 SAAAGT. CDR3 length: 16 amino acids. The CDR3 nucleotides read TGTGCCAGCAGCGTGACCGGGAAGGGTTCCTACAATGAGCAGTTCTTC. It specifies CASSVTGKGSYNEQFF.

This clone was detected only a few times. This chain joins TRBV15 and TRBJ2-7; TRBD2 agrees at 7 bases. Germline V gene lookup returns CDR1 LNHNV and CDR2 YYDKDF (reference sequence). The CDR3 length is 16 residues. V lost 0 bases, J lost 4 bases, and 9 bases stayed unmatched. In DNA form, the CDR3 reads TGTGCCACCAGCAGAGATCTTCGGGAGGCGATTTACGAGCAGTACTTC. It translates to CATSRDLREAIYEQYF.

By sample share, this clone is medium-sized. The J gene is TRBJ1-4, the V gene TRBV11-3; D might be TRBD1 (6 bases). Germline loops: CDR1 SGHNT, CDR2 YENEEA. Trimming shortened V by 3 bases and J by 5 bases, and 13 bases separated the two germline ends. This CDR3 comprises 15 residues. For the CDR3, the DNA is TGTGCCAGCAGCTTCCAGGGTGGGACAAATGAAAAACTGTTTTTT. Protein: CASSFQGGTNEKLFF.

The chain links TRBV18 to TRBJ1-1; TRBD1 is a possible D gene (6 bases). CDR3 length: 15 amino acids. Per germline, CDR1 KGHSH and CDR2 LQKENI. Trimming pared 4 bases from V and 2 bases from J, leaving 14 bases between. CDR3 in DNA: TGTGCCAGCTCACAATCAGGGGTCATCAACACTGAAGCTTTCTTT. Amino acid sequence: CASSQSGVINTEAFF.

This clone was picked up one time. The rearrangement joins TRBV10-2 to TRBJ2-3; D may be TRBD2 (6 bases). The germline V gene encodes CDR1 WSHSY and CDR2 SAAADI. Trimming cost V 4 bases and J 0 bases, with 11 bases left between them. The CDR3 runs to 15 residues. Written as DNA, the CDR3 is TGCGCCAGCAGTGGACTAGAGTTTAGCACAGATACGCAGTATTTT. This codes for CASSGLEFSTDTQYF.

This sequence joins TRBV6-8 and TRBJ2-5, with TRBD2 as a possible D gene (6 bases). Germline CDR1 is MNHGY and CDR2 is SAAAGT. This CDR3 spans 13 amino acids. V lost 4 bases to trimming and J lost 5 bases, with 11 bases between them. The CDR3 DNA follows: TGTGCCAGCAGTTCGACTAGTCGGGAGACCCAGTACTTC. It yields the protein CASSSTSRETQYF.

This rearrangement joins TRBV30 to TRBJ2-2; maybe TRBD1 (6 bases). The CDR3 length is 15 residues. Germline-derived CDR1 and CDR2 are GTSNPN and SVGIG (reference sequence). V gave up 2 bases and J gave up 1 base, with 11 bases separating them. The CDR3 protein is CAWSKRTVNTGELFF. The CDR3 nucleotides are TGTGCCTGGAGTAAAAGGACAGTGAACACCGGGGAGCTGTTTTTT. Combining the CDR3 with reference TRBV30 and TRBJ2-2 gives the whole variable domain SQTIHQWPATLVQPVGSPLSLECTVEGTSNPNLYWYRQAAGRGLQLLFYSVGIGQISSEVPQNLSASRPQDRQFILSSKKLLLSDSGFYLCAWSKRTVNTGELFFGEGSRLTVL.

V is TRBV29-1 and J is TRBJ2-1; tentatively, D is TRBD2 (5 bases). Germline CDR1 is SQVTM and CDR2 is ANQGSEA. V was clipped by 5 bases and J by 4 bases, with 9 bases between them. The CDR3 runs 12 residues. The CDR3 bases are TGCAGCGTTCCCACTAGTTACAATGAGCAGTTCTTC. It codes for CSVPTSYNEQFF.

The rearrangement links TRBV9 to TRBJ2-3, with D unresolved. There are 14 residues in the CDR3. The ends were cut back, 3 bases at V and 0 bases at J, with 8 bases in the middle. Germline values: CDR1 SGDLS, CDR2 YYNGEE. The CDR3 protein is CASSAHPSTDTQYF. CDR3 nucleotides: TGTGCCAGCAGCGCCCACCCCAGCACAGATACGCAGTATTTT.

This clone has a handful of counts. The rearrangement uses TRBV15 and TRBJ2-1, with 9 nucleotides matching TRBD2. Unmatched junction bases numbered 4, after V lost 1 base and J lost 6 bases. The CDR3 is 15 amino acids. CDR1 and CDR2 (germline): LNHNV, YYDKDF (reference sequence). The CDR3 DNA reads as TGTGCCACCAGCAGAGCGGTTAGCGGGAGCAATGAGCAGTTCTTC. Protein: CATSRAVSGSNEQFF.

The chain has TRBV6-8 and TRBJ1-1, with unresolved D. V lost 0 bases to trimming and J lost 4 bases, with 6 bases between them. CDR1 and CDR2 (germline): MNHGY, SAAAGT. This CDR3 is built from 13 residues. CDR3 in amino acids: CASSYSGLTEAFF. Here the CDR3 DNA reads TGTGCCAGCAGTTACTCTGGGCTCACTGAAGCTTTCTTT.

This clone appeared once. The chain uses TRBV30 and TRBJ2-1; the D call may be TRBD1 or TRBD2 (5 bases each). The CDR3 is made up of 14 amino acids. Trimming took off 3 bases at V and 7 bases at J, with 16 bases between the two ends. Germline CDR1 GTSNPN, CDR2 SVGIG (reference sequence). The CDR3 spells CAWSREGPRNEQFF. The CDR3 coding sequence is TGTGCCTGGAGCCGAGAGGGGCCGAGGAATGAGCAGTTCTTC.

The table lists this clone with a few counts. This chain links TRBV1 with TRBJ1-5; the D call TRBD1 from the table was never checked on the DNA. TRBV1 is a pseudogene locus. The CDR3 has 15 amino acids. CDR3 in DNA: TGCGCCAGCAGAAGGACACAGGGGAGCAATCAGCCCCAGCATTTT. Protein product: CASRRTQGSNQPQHF.

This clone ranks as medium-sized. This rearrangement joins TRBV11-3 to TRBJ2-1; tentatively, D is TRBD1 (5 bases). Germline V gene sequence: CDR1 SGHNT, CDR2 YENEEA. V was trimmed by 3 bases and J by 6 bases, leaving 12 bases between them. This CDR3 contains 14 residues. CDR3: CASSLARQSNEQFF. Written as DNA, the CDR3 is TGTGCCAGCAGCTTGGCCCGACAGTCCAATGAGCAGTTCTTC.

This chain connects TRBV14 to TRBJ1-1, with TRBD1 matching over 12 bases. Germline trimming cut 1 base from V and 5 bases from J; bases unmatched to any gene: 5. Per germline, CDR1 SGHDN and CDR2 FVKESK. The CDR3 loop spans 16 amino acids. In nucleotides, the CDR3 is TGTGCCAGCAGCCAAGTAGAGGGACAGGGGGCGACTGAAGCTTTCTTT. Its protein is CASSQVEGQGATEAFF. The complete variable domain, with remaining parts taken from reference TRBV14 and TRBJ1-1, reads EAGVTQFPSHSVIEKGQTVTLRCDPISGHDNLYWYRRVMGKEIKFLLHFVKESKQDESGMPNNRFLAERTGGTYSTLKVQPAELEDSGVYFCASSQVEGQGATEAFFGQGTRLTVV.

By share, this clone ranks as medium-sized (0.01 to 0.1%). This rearrangement joins TRBV11-3 to TRBJ1-5; D possibly corresponds to TRBD1 (5 bases). The V end was cut by 4 bases, the J end by 2 bases, with 12 bases between. The CDR3 sequence is 15 residues long. Germline V lookup: CDR1 SGHNT, CDR2 YENEEA. Written as DNA, the CDR3 is TGTGCCAGCAGCTGGGAGGGGTATGGCAATCAGCCCCAGCATTTT. This encodes CASSWEGYGNQPQHF.

The gene calls are TRBV25-1 and TRBJ1-1, with D uncertain. The CDR3 loop spans 13 amino acids. Germline V gene data show CDR1 as MGHDK and CDR2 as SYGVNS. V dropped 6 bases and J dropped 6 bases, with 14 bases sitting between them. This CDR3 reads CASRPEVAAEAFF. The DNA for the CDR3 is TGTGCCAGCAGGCCTGAGGTGGCGGCTGAAGCTTTCTTT. Filled out from reference TRBV25-1 and TRBJ1-1, the complete variable domain reads EADIYQTPRYLVIGTGKKITLECSQTMGHDKMYWYQQDPGMELHLIHYSYGVNSTEKGDLSSESTVSRIRTEHFPLTLESARPSHTSQYLCASRPEVAAEAFFGQGTRLTVV.